Below are 32 T cell receptor beta chains sequenced from a single sample in a study of blood T cell repertoires in COVID-19. Sequencing used immunoSEQ multiplex PCR; TCRdb keeps in-frame clones, though not all of them. The sample shows fewer than 100,000 clones, roughly 80% of them seen only once. The sample was peripheral blood. These receptors all come from a human donor in a cohort sampled during active COVID-19.

The chain employs TRBV19 and TRBJ2-7; 8 bases agree with TRBD1. Germline V gene sequence: CDR1 LNHDA, CDR2 SQIVND (reference sequence). V shed 7 bases and J 2 bases; nucleotides not matched to a gene: 10. The CDR3 loop spans 15 amino acids. CDR3 DNA sequence: TGTGCCAGTACCCCATCAGGGGGCCGCACCTACGAGCAGTACTTC. Translating it yields CASTPSGGRTYEQYF.

This rearrangement joins TRBV15 to TRBJ2-7; 8 bases match TRBD1. Germline assignment: CDR1 LNHNV and CDR2 YYDKDF (reference sequence). Trimming removed 0 bases from V and 4 bases from J; junction bases left unmatched: 11. The CDR3 extends over 17 amino acids. Here the CDR3 DNA reads TGTGCCACCAGCAGAGATCTCCCCGGACAGGGTTCGTACGAGCAGTACTTC. It yields the protein CATSRDLPGQGSYEQYF.

In its sample, this clone was seen a few times. The V call is TRBV11-3, the J call TRBJ2-7, with 7 bases fitting TRBD1. Per the germline V gene, CDR1 is SGHNT and CDR2 is YENEEA. The V segment lost 3 bases and the J segment 0 bases; nucleotides outside the gene matches: 11. This CDR3 spans 17 amino acids. CDR3 sequence reads: CASSFTAPKGASYEQYF. CDR3 DNA: TGTGCCAGCAGCTTTACGGCCCCCAAGGGGGCCTCCTACGAGCAGTACTTC.

With respect to this clone: The same CDR3 is also encoded by other DNA sequences in this sample. This rearrangement joins TRBV20-1 to TRBJ2-5; D is uncertain. Germline lookup yields CDR1 DFQATT and CDR2 SNEGSKA (reference sequence). CDR3 length equals 11 residues. Trimming stripped 6 bases from V and 0 bases from J, with 5 bases between. CDR3 nucleotides: TGCAGTGCCGAGTACCAAGAGACCCAGTACTTC. Translation gives CSAEYQETQYF.

This clone was seen only once. The chain is built from TRBV5-1 and TRBJ2-5, with TRBD2 matching 10 bases. J was trimmed by 3 bases and V by 4 bases; bases with no gene match: 6. The CDR3 is made up of 15 amino acids. Germline CDR1 is SGHRS and CDR2 is YFSETQ. Here the CDR3 reads CASSLAGTSEETQYF. CDR3 coding DNA: TGCGCCAGCAGCCTAGCCGGGACTAGCGAAGAGACCCAGTACTTC.

This sequence joins TRBV30 and TRBJ2-7; possible D gene TRBD1, 5 bases. This CDR3 comprises 12 residues. Germline-derived CDR1 and CDR2 are GTSNPN and SVGIG (reference sequence). V gave up 0 bases and J gave up 3 bases, with 6 bases separating them. The CDR3 is CAWSVRGYEQYF. CDR3 nucleotides: TGTGCCTGGAGTGTAAGGGGCTACGAGCAGTACTTC.

This chain connects TRBV4-1 to TRBJ1-4; 8 bases are a match to TRBD1. The V gene's germline CDR1 is MGHRA and CDR2 YSYEKL. V dropped 0 bases and J dropped 5; count of bases not matched to a gene: 2. CDR3 length equals 15 residues. This CDR3 is CASSQERQGNEKLFF. CDR3 nucleotide sequence: TGCGCCAGCAGCCAAGAAAGACAGGGGAATGAAAAACTGTTTTTT.

The chain has TRBV2 and TRBJ2-5; 14 nucleotides line up with TRBD2. V gave up 0 bases and J gave up 7 bases; unmatched junction bases: 10. CDR1 and CDR2 (germline): SNHLY, FYNNEI. The CDR3 length is 18 residues. The CDR3 is CASSEAGLAGDLRGTQYF. CDR3 bases: TGTGCCAGCAGTGAAGCGGGACTAGCGGGAGATCTCCGGGGGACCCAGTACTTC.

The rearrangement links TRBV25-1 to TRBJ1-2, with D maybe TRBD1 (6 bases). V was shortened by 0 bases and J by 3 bases, with 11 bases between the two germline ends. In germline, CDR1 is MGHDK, CDR2 SYGVNS. The length of the CDR3 is 15 residues. The CDR3 region is CASSEYRGYDYGYTF. The CDR3 coding sequence is TGTGCCAGCAGTGAATATAGGGGGTACGACTATGGCTACACCTTC.

The rearrangement joins TRBV27 to TRBJ2-7; 8 nucleotides match TRBD2. Germline CDR1 reads MNHEY; CDR2 reads SMNVEV (reference sequence). This CDR3 spans 14 amino acids. V lost 8 bases and J lost 1; bases outside the gene matches: 7. The CDR3, as DNA: TGTGCCAGCGGAGCGGGAGCTCGGTCCTACGAGCAGTACTTC. This gives the protein CASGAGARSYEQYF.

The rearrangement joins TRBV2 to TRBJ2-5; D ambiguous. Trimming cost V 7 bases and J 5 bases, with 8 bases left between them. Germline CDR1 SNHLY, CDR2 FYNNEI. The CDR3 has 11 residues. The DNA for the CDR3 is TGTGCCAGCACCCTGCAGGAGACCCAGTACTTC. This translates into CASTLQETQYF.

V is TRBV6-2 or TRBV6-3 and J is TRBJ2-1; the D gene is possibly TRBD2 (6 bases). The V end was cut by 4 bases, the J end by 0 bases, with 10 bases between. This CDR3 is 15 amino acids long. Germline-derived CDR1 and CDR2 are MNHEY and SVGEGT. CDR3 loop: CASSLAESSYNEQFF. DNA for the CDR3: TGTGCCAGCAGTTTAGCGGAGAGCTCCTACAATGAGCAGTTCTTC.

The chain links TRBV6-5 to TRBJ2-7; 8 nucleotides agree with TRBD1. This CDR3 has 15 residues. With 7 bases clipped from V and 1 base from J, the junction kept 9 bases outside the gene matches. Germline CDR1 and CDR2: MNHEY and SVGAGI. The CDR3 loop is CASNGRDRLSYEQYF. Written as DNA, the CDR3 is TGTGCCAGCAACGGCCGGGACAGGTTATCCTACGAGCAGTACTTC.

This chain joins TRBV7-2 and TRBJ2-7, with 7 nucleotides matching TRBD1. The CDR3 has 15 residues. CDR1 and CDR2 (germline): SGHTA, FQGNSA. With V trimmed by 1 base and J by 3 bases, 6 bases remained unmatched. CDR3 sequence: CASSLGTGTVYEQYF. CDR3 DNA: TGTGCCAGCAGCTTAGGAACAGGGACAGTCTACGAGCAGTACTTC.

This chain links TRBV24-1 with TRBJ2-3; TRBD2 is a possible D gene (6 bases). V lost 6 bases and J 6 bases, leaving 9 bases between the germline ends. CDR3 length: 12 amino acids. Germline-derived CDR1 and CDR2 are KGHDR and SFDVKD. The CDR3 nucleotides read TGTGCCACCAGTCCTCGGGGGGATACGCAGTATTTT. This translates into CATSPRGDTQYF.

This clone appeared a few times. The rearrangement uses TRBV19 and TRBJ2-2; 14 bases match TRBD2. CDR1 is LNHDA and CDR2 is SQIVND in the germline V gene (reference sequence). CDR3 length equals 16 residues. The junction had 5 bases not matched to a gene; V was cut back by 4 bases and J by 7 bases. The CDR3 DNA reads TGTGCCAGTAGTACGGGACTAGCGGGAGAAATCGGGGAGCTGTTTTTT. Translating gives CASSTGLAGEIGELFF.

The chain has TRBV5-1 and TRBJ2-7; unclear D gene. CDR1 is SGHRS, CDR2 YFSETQ, per germline. The CDR3 runs 15 residues. Trimming cost V 0 bases and J 5 bases, with 15 bases left between them. CDR3 residues: CASSLGVRGPHEQYF. Written as DNA, the CDR3 is TGCGCCAGCAGCTTGGGGGTGCGTGGGCCCCACGAGCAGTACTTC.

The chain employs TRBV5-1 and TRBJ2-2, with D possibly being TRBD1 (6 bases). The CDR3 has 15 residues. Looked up from germline, CDR1 is SGHRS and CDR2 is YFSETQ. V lost 0 bases to trimming and J lost 3 bases, with 9 bases between them. CDR3 sequence (DNA): TGCGCCAGCAGCTTGGAGGGGGTGGACACCGGGGAGCTGTTTTTT. Translated: CASSLEGVDTGELFF.

V and J are TRBV9 and TRBJ2-5; TRBD1 is a possible D gene (5 bases). V lost 4 bases to trimming and J lost 3 bases, with 13 bases between them. The germline CDR1 and CDR2 sequences are SGDLS and YYNGEE. CDR3 length: 14 residues. As DNA, the CDR3 is TGTGCCAGCAGCTCAGATGGGGCAGAAGAGACCCAGTACTTC. Its translation is CASSSDGAEETQYF. Full variable domain (outside the CDR3, taken from reference TRBV9 and TRBJ2-5): DSGVTQTPKHLITATGQRVTLRCSPRSGDLSVYWYQQSLDQGLQFLIQYYNGEERAKGNILERFSAQQFPDLHSELNLSSLELGDSALYFCASSSDGAEETQYFGPGTRLLVL.

This chain connects TRBV7-6 to TRBJ2-2, with 13 bases aligning to TRBD2. V was pared by 5 bases and J by 6 bases, with 6 bases of the junction left unmatched. The CDR3 contains 16 residues. Per the germline V gene, CDR1 is SGHVS and CDR2 is FNYEAQ. CDR3 coding DNA: TGTGCCAGCAGCATAAGTGGGACTAGCGGGGCCGGGGAGCTGTTTTTT. This translates into CASSISGTSGAGELFF.

The rearrangement uses TRBV6-5 and TRBJ1-6; TRBD1 matches 7 bases. CDR3 size: 15 residues. Germline trimming cut 6 bases from V and 7 bases from J; bases unmatched to any gene: 9. In germline, CDR1 is MNHEY, CDR2 SVGAGI. This CDR3 is CASSRSGTENSPLHF. In DNA, the CDR3 is TGTGCCAGCAGCCGCTCCGGGACAGAAAATTCACCCCTCCACTTT.

The chain is built from TRBV6-6 and TRBJ1-1; D is uncertain. The CDR3 loop spans 12 amino acids. Germline V gene sequence: CDR1 MNHNY, CDR2 SVGAGI (reference sequence). V gave up 5 bases and J gave up 3 bases, with 7 bases separating them. CDR3 amino acids: CASSIVDTEAFF. CDR3 sequence (DNA): TGTGCCAGCAGTATAGTTGACACTGAAGCTTTCTTT.

V and J are TRBV27 and TRBJ1-4; 12 positions match TRBD1. With V trimmed by 8 bases and J by 0 bases, 4 bases remained unmatched. The CDR3 covers 16 residues. Germline V gene lookup returns CDR1 MNHEY and CDR2 SMNVEV (reference sequence). CDR3 nucleotides: TGTGCCAGCTCCGGGACAGGGGGCTCAACTAATGAAAAACTGTTTTTT. The encoded protein is CASSGTGGSTNEKLFF.

The gene calls are TRBV7-3 and TRBJ2-1; 11 bases agree with TRBD2. This CDR3 is built from 14 residues. CDR1 SGHTA and CDR2 FQGTGA come from the germline V gene. V was clipped by 6 bases and J by 7 bases; unmatched bases: 5. The CDR3, as DNA: TGTGCCAGCAGTCTAGCGGGAGGCGCAAATGAGCAGTTCTTC. Translation gives CASSLAGGANEQFF.

The chain carries TRBV28 and TRBJ2-7; D is unclear. This CDR3 comprises 12 residues. Per the germline V gene, CDR1 is MDHEN and CDR2 is SYDVKM. Deletions cut 6 bases from V and 1 base from J, with 7 bases between. CDR3 in DNA: TGTGCCAGCAGACAGAAGTCCTACGAGCAGTACTTC. Its protein is CASRQKSYEQYF.

The CDR3 here is CATSRDNRQDSVAGTEAFF. Written as DNA, the CDR3 is TGTGCCACCAGCAGAGATAATCGGCAGGACAGTGTGGCGGGCACTGAAGCTTTCTTT. The rearrangement joins TRBV15 to TRBJ1-1; D may be TRBD1 (6 bases). Trimming shortened V by 0 bases and J by 4 bases, and 24 bases separated the two germline ends. Germline V gives CDR1 LNHNV, CDR2 YYDKDF (reference sequence). The CDR3 extends over 19 amino acids. The variable domain in full, completed from reference TRBV15 and TRBJ1-1, reads DAMVIQNPRYQVTQFGKPVTLSCSQTLNHNVMYWYQQKSSQAPKLLFHYYDKDFNNEADTPDNFQSRRPNTSFCFLDIRSPGLGDTAMYLCATSRDNRQDSVAGTEAFFGQGTRLTVV.

Here the CDR3 DNA reads TGTGCCAGCAGTTACTCGAGGGCAGGTCACCAAAACATTCAGTACTTC. As protein: CASSYSRAGHQNIQYF. V and J are TRBV6-5 and TRBJ2-4; maybe TRBD2 (5 bases). V was clipped by 0 bases and J by 5 bases, with 14 bases between them. Germline CDR1 is MNHEY and CDR2 is SVGAGI. CDR3 length: 16 residues.

The chain is built from TRBV14 and TRBJ1-1; TRBD1 aligns across 9 bases. The CDR3 has 18 amino acids. Germline assignment: CDR1 SGHDN and CDR2 FVKESK. The V segment lost 0 bases and the J segment 2 bases; nucleotides outside the gene matches: 10. The CDR3 protein is CASSQEAGQGLTNTEAFF. The CDR3 DNA sequence: TGTGCCAGCAGCCAAGAAGCGGGACAGGGACTCACTAACACTGAAGCTTTCTTT.

The gene calls are TRBV27 and TRBJ1-1, with 9 bases identical to TRBD1. This CDR3 region has 17 residues. CDR1 and CDR2 from the germline V gene are MNHEY and SMNVEV (reference sequence). V dropped 8 bases and J dropped 0; count of bases not matched to a gene: 13. CDR3 in amino acids: CASSSRTGTGLNTEAFF. CDR3 nucleotide sequence: TGTGCCAGCTCGTCACGAACAGGGACAGGGCTGAACACTGAAGCTTTCTTT.

The rearrangement uses TRBV5-1 and TRBJ2-2, with TRBD1 matching over 7 bases. Germline loops: CDR1 SGHRS, CDR2 YFSETQ. The CDR3 sequence is 15 residues long. With 0 bases clipped from V and 1 base from J, the junction kept 0 bases outside the gene matches. CDR3 coding DNA: TGCGCCAGCAGCTTGGGGGACAGGAACACCGGGGAGCTGTTTTTT. Protein: CASSLGDRNTGELFF. The whole variable domain, remainder taken from reference TRBV5-1 and TRBJ2-2, is KAGVTQTPRYLIKTRGQQVTLSCSPISGHRSVSWYQQTPGQGLQFLFEYFSETQRNKGNFPGRFSGRQFSNSRSEMNVSTLELGDSALYLCASSLGDRNTGELFFGEGSRLTVL.

The gene calls are TRBV12-5 and TRBJ2-6, with D possibly TRBD1 on 6 matching bases. CDR1 and CDR2 from the germline V gene are LGHNT and FRNRAP. The CDR3 has 15 amino acids. The V end lost 7 bases, the J end lost 2 bases, and 12 bases lay between the germline ends. CDR3 loop: CASALRGAGANVLTF. CDR3 in DNA: TGTGCTAGTGCACTCAGGGGAGCTGGGGCCAACGTCCTGACTTTC.

This clone was detected only a few times. This chain connects TRBV4-2 to TRBJ2-1; 7 positions agree with TRBD2. Trimming at V came to 0 bases and at J to 6 bases, leaving 5 bases not matched to a gene. Germline CDR1 and CDR2: LGHNA and YNFKEQ. The CDR3 covers 15 residues. The CDR3 reads CASSQDRLAVNEQFF. CDR3 bases: TGTGCCAGCAGCCAAGATCGGCTAGCGGTCAATGAGCAGTTCTTC.